A selection of T cell receptor beta chains follows, all from one sample in a study of blood T cell repertoires in COVID-19. Only in-frame clones appear in the TCRdb table, and some are missing; sequencing was by immunoSEQ multiplex PCR. This table holds some 46,000 clones, around 88% found once. Input material: peripheral blood. The receptors stem from a woman over 75 with acute or convalescent COVID-19. Both conserved end residues are part of each CDR3. The D gene is left open where the match is weak. Not all rows give a size; the values are once, few, many and, for expanded clones, a class.

>-|TRBV6-5|TRBD1|TRBJ1-2
TGTGCCATTTCGGACAGGGGATATGGCTACACCTTC
CAISDRGYGYTF
>once|TRBV5-1|-|TRBJ2-5
TGCGCCAGCAGCGACCCACAGGGTAAAGAGACCCAGTACTTC
CASSDPQGKETQYF
>-|TRBV19|TRBD2|TRBJ2-1
TGTGCCAGTAGTATGGGGAGGGGCTCCTACAATGAGCAGTTCTTC
CASSMGRGSYNEQFF
>-|TRBV9|TRBD1|TRBJ2-3
TGTGCCAGCAGCGTAGCGGGACAGGGCCCAGATACGCAGTATTTT
CASSVAGQGPDTQYF
>-|TRBV11-2|TRBD2|TRBJ2-3
TGTGCCAGCAGCTTAGGGGGACTACCTACTGATACGCAGTATTTT
CASSLGGLPTDTQYF
>-|TRBV3-1/TRBV3-2|-|TRBJ1-2
TGTGCCAGCAGCTCCTTGACAGACGCGGGCTACACCTTC
CASSSLTDAGYTF
>-|TRBV5-1|TRBD1|TRBJ1-2
TGCGCCAGCAGTTTAGGGGACAGCCTCTATGGCTACACCTTC
CASSLGDSLYGYTF
>-|TRBV24-1|-|TRBJ1-1
TGTGCCACCCCGGTAGACTCGAACACTGAAGCTTTCTTT
CATPVDSNTEAFF
>-|TRBV6-2/TRBV6-3|-|TRBJ1-6
TGTGCCAGCAGTTATTCAGGGATTTTGGGTTCACCCCTCCACTTT
CASSYSGILGSPLHF
>-|TRBV7-9|-|TRBJ1-3
TGTGCCAGCAGCCGCCTCCTGAGTTCTGGAAACACCATATATTTT
CASSRLLSSGNTIYF
>-|TRBV7-2|-|TRBJ1-3
TGTGCCAGCAGCTTAGCGAGGGCTTTCTCTGGAAACACCATATATTTT
CASSLARAFSGNTIYF
>-|TRBV7-9|TRBD2|TRBJ2-7
TGTGCCAGCAGCCGACTAGCGGGAAACTACGAGCAGTACTTC
CASSRLAGNYEQYF
>-|TRBV5-1|TRBD1|TRBJ2-1
TGCGCCAGCAGCCTAGGGACAGGAGAAATCGATGAGCAGTTCTTC
CASSLGTGEIDEQFF
>-|TRBV7-9|-|TRBJ2-2
TGTGCCAGCAGCCTGAACACCGGGGAGCTGTTTTTT
CASSLNTGELFF
>once|TRBV6-4|-|TRBJ1-6
TGTGCCAGCAGACAGAGTAATTCACCCCTCCACTTT
CASRQSNSPLHF
>-|TRBV19|TRBD1|TRBJ1-5
TGTGCCAGTGGTACGGGACAGCACTTTCAGCCCCAGCATTTT
CASGTGQHFQPQHF
>-|TRBV6-1|TRBD2|TRBJ2-5
TGTGCCAGCAGCGAAGGACTAGCGGGGTATGAGACCCAGTACTTC
CASSEGLAGYETQYF
>-|TRBV5-1|TRBD1|TRBJ1-1
TGCGCCAGCAGCTACCGACAGGGAAGCGCCACTGAAGCTTTCTTT
CASSYRQGSATEAFF
>-|TRBV18|-|TRBJ1-1
TGTGCCAGCTCACCCCCCGGGACTCAGGGCACTGAAGCTTTCTTT
CASSPPGTQGTEAFF
>-|TRBV25-1|TRBD1|TRBJ1-6
TGTGCCAGCAGTGAAGAGGGACAGGCAAATTCACCCCTCCACTTT
CASSEEGQANSPLHF
>-|TRBV30|-|TRBJ1-2
TGTGCCTGGAGTGTAACCAGGAACTATGGCTACACCTTC
CAWSVTRNYGYTF
>once|TRBV7-8|TRBD1|TRBJ1-6
TGTGCCAGCAGCCCGGGACAGGGGGCGGACTCACCCCTCCACTTT
CASSPGQGADSPLHF
>-|TRBV3-1/TRBV3-2|TRBD2|TRBJ2-7
TGTGCCAGCAGCCAAGTACCCGGGGGGGCCTACGAGCAGTACTTC
CASSQVPGGAYEQYF
>-|TRBV5-5|-|TRBJ2-1
TGTGCCAGCAGCCTGGGGGCAGCCTTAGGGAGTGAGCAGTTCTTC
CASSLGAALGSEQFF
>-|TRBV11-3|TRBD1|TRBJ2-5
TGTGCCAGCAGCATCCGACAGGGCGAAATTCACGGGACCCAGTACTTC
CASSIRQGEIHGTQYF
>-|TRBV27|TRBD2|TRBJ2-1
TGTGCCAGCAGGCGGGGGGCAGGACAGAATGAGCAGTTCTTC
CASRRGAGQNEQFF
>once|TRBV11-2|TRBD1|TRBJ1-4
TGTGCCAGCAGCCTCGGACAGGGGGCTGAAAAACTGTTTTTT
CASSLGQGAEKLFF
>-|TRBV5-1|TRBD1|TRBJ2-1
TGCGCCAGCAGCTCACAGGGGGCGCGGTATGAGCAGTTCTTC
CASSSQGARYEQFF
>few|TRBV6-6|TRBD1|TRBJ1-2
TGTGCCAGCAGTTACACTACAGGGGGCTTTGGCTACACCTTC
CASSYTTGGFGYTF